One and the same sample provided the 21 T cell receptor beta chains below, sequenced in a study of shared clonotypes between healthy human individuals. TCRdb's copy holds only in-frame clones and misses some; the assay was immunoSEQ multiplex PCR. The table has some 2 million clones, approximately 94% seen once; the top ten hold more than 0.95%. Only CD45RO-negative cells positively selected for CCR7 counted as naive CD8 cells, so terminally differentiated effector memory CD45RA+ cells were excluded. The sample consisted of naive CD8+ T cells sorted from blood. These receptor sequences come from a man younger than 35 in good health.

The chain recombines TRBV7-8 with TRBJ1-3; TRBD1 matches 11 bases. Germline V gene lookup returns CDR1 SGHVS and CDR2 FQNEAQ. V shed 5 bases and J 0 bases; nucleotides not matched to a gene: 3. This CDR3 comprises 16 residues. CDR3 DNA sequence: TGTGCCAGCAGCATCGGGACAGGGGGCTCTGGAAACACCATATATTTT. Translated: CASSIGTGGSGNTIYF.

The chain joins TRBV28 to TRBJ2-3; D unresolved. Germline lookup yields CDR1 MDHEN and CDR2 SYDVKM. V gave up 2 bases and J gave up 7 bases, with 7 bases separating them. The CDR3 runs 12 residues. The DNA for the CDR3 is TGTGCCAGCAGTTTAAGGTGGAATACGCAGTATTTT. Amino acid sequence: CASSLRWNTQYF.

The chain combines TRBV6-6 with TRBJ1-6; D is possibly TRBD1 (6 bases). The CDR3 is 14 amino acids. V dropped 7 bases and J dropped 5 bases, with 12 bases sitting between them. The V gene's germline CDR1 is MNHNY and CDR2 SVGAGI (reference sequence). CDR3 residues: CASTYRVDNSPLHF. In nucleotides, the CDR3 is TGTGCCAGCACCTACAGGGTGGATAATTCACCCCTCCACTTT.

This clone has just one count. The rearrangement uses TRBV6-6 and TRBJ2-3; a possible D gene is TRBD1 (6 bases). This CDR3 comprises 12 residues. Trimming shortened V by 4 bases and J by 10 bases, and 12 bases separated the two germline ends. Germline V gene sequence: CDR1 MNHNY, CDR2 SVGAGI (reference sequence). The CDR3 is CASSSAGDPQYF. CDR3 coding DNA: TGTGCCAGCAGTTCAGCAGGGGATCCGCAGTATTTT.

The chain couples TRBV7-9 to TRBJ2-7, with D perhaps TRBD2 (6 bases). The CDR3 runs 13 residues. Germline-derived CDR1 and CDR2 are SEHNR and FQNEAQ (reference sequence). Trimming left V 3 bases short and J 3 bases short, with 9 bases between. The CDR3 loop is CASSFTGDYEQYF. The CDR3 nucleotides are TGTGCCAGCAGCTTCACGGGGGACTACGAGCAGTACTTC.

This sequence joins TRBV29-1 and TRBJ2-7; 8 nucleotides agree with TRBD1. The ends lost 7 bases at V and 3 bases at J; junction bases unmatched: 5. The CDR3 runs 12 residues. Germline V gene data show CDR1 as SQVTM and CDR2 as ANQGSEA. The CDR3: CSARGLLYEQYF. The CDR3 DNA reads as TGCAGCGCCAGGGGGCTTCTCTACGAGCAGTACTTC.

This clone occurred once. This chain connects TRBV11-2 to TRBJ1-1; maybe TRBD1 (6 bases). V lost 3 bases, J lost 5 bases, and 13 bases lay in between. Germline CDR1 is SGHAT and CDR2 is FQNNGV. This CDR3 contains 14 residues. The DNA of the CDR3 is TGTGCCAGCAGCTTGGACAGAGCCAGGACTGAAGCTTTCTTT. Encoded protein: CASSLDRARTEAFF.

The CDR3 nucleotides are TGTGCCAGTAGATTAGGGCCCCGGGTCTCCGAGCAGTACTTC. Its translation is CASRLGPRVSEQYF. The chain recombines TRBV19 with TRBJ2-7; D is unclear. Trimming shortened V by 6 bases and J by 6 bases, and 18 bases separated the two germline ends. In germline, CDR1 is LNHDA, CDR2 SQIVND (reference sequence). The CDR3 runs to 14 residues.

Note on this clone: Other DNA sequences in this sample translate to the same CDR3. V is TRBV5-1 and J is TRBJ2-5; 9 nucleotides match TRBD2. The CDR3 loop spans 15 amino acids. The ends lost 0 bases at V and 2 bases at J; junction bases unmatched: 2. Germline V gene data show CDR1 as SGHRS and CDR2 as YFSETQ. This chain's CDR3 is CASSLVLAGQETQYF. The CDR3, as DNA: TGCGCCAGCAGCTTGGTACTAGCGGGTCAAGAGACCCAGTACTTC.

CDR3 loop: CASAQGFGYEQYF. The CDR3 DNA reads TGCGCCAGTGCACAGGGTTTCGGCTACGAGCAGTACTTC. The chain combines TRBV10-1 with TRBJ2-7; TRBD1 is a possible D gene (6 bases). Looked up from germline, CDR1 is WNHNN and CDR2 is SYGVQD (reference sequence). Between the trimmed V and J ends, which lost 9 bases and 3 bases, there was a span of 15 bases. This CDR3 region has 13 residues.

The chain carries TRBV7-9 and TRBJ2-5; D is perhaps TRBD2 (6 bases). The germline V gene has CDR1 SEHNR and CDR2 FQNEAQ (reference sequence). The CDR3 covers 13 residues. V was pared by 4 bases and J by 1 base, with 7 bases between. The DNA of the CDR3 is TGTGCCAGCAGCTCGACTAGCCAAGAGACCCAGTACTTC. This codes for CASSSTSQETQYF.

The chain couples TRBV27 to TRBJ1-1; 7 bases map to TRBD1. V gave up 0 bases and J gave up 11 bases; unmatched junction bases: 9. This CDR3 comprises 14 residues. Germline V lookup: CDR1 MNHEY, CDR2 SMNVEV (reference sequence). In nucleotides, the CDR3 is TGTGCCAGCAGTTTATCGGGGCCGGGGACAGTGGCTTTCTTT. Translation gives CASSLSGPGTVAFF.

Comment on this clone: Other DNA sequences in this specimen translate into the identical CDR3. The rearrangement joins TRBV9 to TRBJ2-5, with D perhaps TRBD2 (7 bases). There are 13 residues in the CDR3. Trimming took 1 base from V and 5 from J, leaving 9 bases between them. The germline gives CDR1 SGDLS, CDR2 YYNGEE. The CDR3 protein is CASSVWGGETQYF. CDR3 sequence (DNA): TGTGCCAGCAGCGTATGGGGGGGCGAGACCCAGTACTTC.

About this clone itself: The identical CDR3 is also encoded by other nucleotide sequences in the sample. V usage is TRBV28 and J usage is TRBJ2-7; TRBD1 might be the D (5 bases). This CDR3 comprises 14 residues. V was trimmed by 3 bases and J by 2 bases, leaving 11 bases between them. From germline, CDR1 is MDHEN and CDR2 SYDVKM. The CDR3 nucleotides read TGTGCCAGCAGTTTGCACAGGACAACCTACGAGCAGTACTTC. Amino acid sequence: CASSLHRTTYEQYF.

V is TRBV9 and J is TRBJ2-3; 7 bases agree with TRBD1. The germline CDR1 and CDR2 sequences are SGDLS and YYNGEE. The ends lost 3 bases at V and 2 bases at J; junction bases unmatched: 15. The length of the CDR3 is 18 residues. CDR3 DNA sequence: TGTGCCAGCAGCGACGTTTCCGGGACAGCTTACTTCACAGATACGCAGTATTTT. This codes for CASSDVSGTAYFTDTQYF.

The V and J genes are TRBV5-5 and TRBJ2-2; perhaps TRBD1 as D (6 bases). V lost 7 bases and J 1 base, leaving 11 bases between the germline ends. The CDR3 sequence is 14 residues long. Germline loops: CDR1 SGHKS, CDR2 YYEKEE (reference sequence). CDR3 region: CASDWTVNTGELFF. The CDR3 bases are TGTGCCAGCGATTGGACAGTGAACACCGGGGAGCTGTTTTTT.

The CDR3 coding sequence is TGCGCCAGCAGAATCGGAAACAATGAGCAGTTCTTC. This gives the protein CASRIGNNEQFF. This chain connects TRBV5-1 to TRBJ2-1; D gene uncertain. Germline V CDR1 and CDR2: SGHRS, YFSETQ. Trimming cost V 5 bases and J 5 bases, with 8 bases left between them. The CDR3 loop spans 12 amino acids.

The CDR3 DNA is TGTGCCAGCAGCTCAGGACCGACTGAAGCTTTCTTT. It codes for CASSSGPTEAFF. The J gene is TRBJ1-1, the V gene TRBV5-4; D gene uncertain. The length of the CDR3 is 12 residues. Germline-derived CDR1 and CDR2 are SGHNT and YYREEE (reference sequence). Trimming removed 3 bases at V and 5 bases at J, with 8 bases between.

This clone came up once. The sample has other DNA sequences that encode this CDR3 too. J is TRBJ2-3 and V is TRBV6-6, with unresolved D. V was trimmed by 5 bases and J by 6 bases, leaving 6 bases between them. Germline V gives CDR1 MNHNY, CDR2 SVGAGI (reference sequence). The CDR3 extends over 11 amino acids. The CDR3 DNA sequence: TGTGCCAGCAGTATTGGGGATACGCAGTATTTT. This sequence encodes CASSIGDTQYF.

The J gene is TRBJ1-1, the V gene TRBV2; tentatively, D is TRBD1 (5 bases). CDR3 size: 14 residues. The germline V gene has CDR1 SNHLY and CDR2 FYNNEI. Trimming removed 4 bases from V and 1 base from J, with 10 bases in between. The CDR3 sequence is CASSAGHSNTEAFF. The CDR3 nucleotides read TGTGCCAGCAGTGCAGGGCATTCGAACACTGAAGCTTTCTTT. Supplemented by reference TRBV2 and TRBJ1-1, the full variable domain reads EPEVTQTPSHQVTQMGQEVILRCVPISNHLYFYWYRQILGQKVEFLVSFYNNEISEKSEIFDDQFSVERPDGSNFTLKIRSTKLEDSAMYFCASSAGHSNTEAFFGQGTRLTVV.

The chain's CDR3 is CASSSTSGISNEQFF. DNA for the CDR3: TGCGCCAGCAGCTCGACTAGCGGGATAAGCAATGAGCAGTTCTTC. The chain uses TRBV5-1 and TRBJ2-1, with 11 bases lining up with TRBD2. The CDR3 length is 15 residues. The V gene's germline CDR1 is SGHRS and CDR2 YFSETQ. The V and J ends lost 3 bases and 6 bases, in that order; junction bases with no gene match: 5. Together with reference TRBV5-1 and TRBJ2-1, the CDR3 gives the full variable domain: KAGVTQTPRYLIKTRGQQVTLSCSPISGHRSVSWYQQTPGQGLQFLFEYFSETQRNKGNFPGRFSGRQFSNSRSEMNVSTLELGDSALYLCASSSTSGISNEQFFGPGTRLTVL.